The 26 T cell receptor beta chains below all came from one sample that was sequenced in a study of beta chain features in type 1 diabetes. Expressed TCRB transcripts were sequenced after all isolated RNA was converted to cDNA. Using immunoSEQ multiplex PCR, the repertoire was profiled, and TCRdb retains in-frame clones only, with some absent. The sample has 150,000 to 200,000 clones; about 9% are singletons. These receptors' targets are unknown. Whole-study results and caveats: Type 1 diabetes patients had moderately but significantly shorter TCRB CDR3s in all four CD4+ subsets.

The sequencing sample was made of central memory CD4+ T cells from blood. All receptors derive from a woman in her twenties or thirties with type 1 diabetes.

This clone was detected a few times. This chain links TRBV7-9 with TRBJ1-1; D possibly corresponds to TRBD1 (6 bases). CDR3 length: 14 residues. Looked up from germline, CDR1 is SEHNR and CDR2 is FQNEAQ (reference sequence). V was shortened by 2 bases and J by 1 base, with 8 bases between the two germline ends. The CDR3: CASSLMGANTEAFF. The CDR3 DNA reads as TGTGCCAGCAGCTTAATGGGGGCGAACACTGAAGCTTTCTTT.

The rearrangement joins TRBV5-1 to TRBJ2-5; D gene ambiguous. Germline loops: CDR1 SGHRS, CDR2 YFSETQ. The CDR3 loop spans 12 amino acids. V dropped 4 bases and J dropped 3 bases, with 7 bases sitting between them. CDR3: CASSLYKETQYF. For the CDR3, the DNA is TGCGCCAGCAGCCTGTACAAAGAGACCCAGTACTTC.

The chain has TRBV11-2 and TRBJ1-1; 9 positions match TRBD1. Germline V gene sequence: CDR1 SGHAT, CDR2 FQNNGV. There are 15 residues in the CDR3. The V and J ends lost 5 bases and 6 bases, in that order; junction bases with no gene match: 10. The DNA of the CDR3 is TGTGCCAGCAGCAGACCCTACAGGGGGCAGTCTGAAGCTTTCTTT. Translating it yields CASSRPYRGQSEAFF.

The chain is built from TRBV28 and TRBJ2-6, with 12 nucleotides matching TRBD2. The CDR3 consists of 19 residues. Trimming took 2 bases from V and 4 from J; bases not matched to a gene: 9. Germline loops: CDR1 MDHEN, CDR2 SYDVKM. The CDR3: CASSLMTSGRLLGANVLTF. CDR3 coding DNA: TGTGCCAGCAGTTTAATGACTAGCGGGAGACTTTTAGGGGCCAACGTCCTGACTTTC.

In its sample, this clone was seen a few times. The chain joins TRBV4-1 to TRBJ1-1; 8 bases are a match to TRBD1. The CDR3 is 16 amino acids. The germline V gene encodes CDR1 MGHRA and CDR2 YSYEKL. J gave up 0 bases and V 5 bases, and 8 bases lay outside the gene matches. The CDR3 coding sequence is TGCGCCAGCAGCAAGAGACAGGGGACAATGAACACTGAAGCTTTCTTT. Residues: CASSKRQGTMNTEAFF.

CDR3 loop: CASSLGPPGTGELFF. The CDR3 nucleotides are TGTGCCAGCAGCTTGGGTCCACCGGGCACCGGGGAGCTGTTTTTT. The J gene is TRBJ2-2, the V gene TRBV7-3; D unresolved. This CDR3 is built from 15 residues. V lost 3 bases, J lost 4 bases, and 12 bases lay in between. Germline V gene lookup returns CDR1 SGHTA and CDR2 FQGTGA.

The genes are TRBV11-2 and TRBJ2-5; TRBD2 aligns across 11 bases. The germline V gene encodes CDR1 SGHAT and CDR2 FQNNGV. CDR3 size: 16 residues. V shed 4 bases, J shed 1 base, and the junction held 5 bases outside the gene matches. CDR3 nucleotide sequence: TGTGCCAGCAGCTCCCGACTAGCGGGACCCCAAGAGACCCAGTACTTC. Amino acid sequence: CASSSRLAGPQETQYF. Full variable domain (outside the CDR3, taken from reference TRBV11-2 and TRBJ2-5): EAGVAQSPRYKIIEKRQSVAFWCNPISGHATLYWYQQILGQGPKLLIQFQNNGVVDDSQLPKDRFSAERLKGVDSTLKIQPAKLEDSAVYLCASSSRLAGPQETQYFGPGTRLLVL.

The table lists this clone with a few counts. The chain links TRBV6-5 to TRBJ2-5, with TRBD1 identical over 7 bases. Per germline, CDR1 MNHEY and CDR2 SVGAGI. The length of the CDR3 is 14 residues. V was clipped by 4 bases and J by 9 bases; unmatched bases: 11. The CDR3 sequence is CASSSGTGQQAQYF. Here the CDR3 DNA reads TGTGCCAGCAGTTCCGGGACGGGACAGCAGGCCCAGTACTTC.

This clone was recorded a few times. The rearrangement links TRBV11-2 to TRBJ1-1; 8 bases map to TRBD1. The V gene's germline CDR1 is SGHAT and CDR2 FQNNGV. Trimming at V came to 6 bases and at J to 8 bases, leaving 2 bases not matched to a gene. The CDR3 consists of 11 residues. The CDR3, as DNA: TGTGCCAGCAGGTACAGGGGGGAAGCTTTCTTT. This sequence encodes CASRYRGEAFF.

The chain joins TRBV30 to TRBJ1-1, with D possibly TRBD1 on 5 matching bases. V shed 6 bases and J shed 4 bases, with 18 bases lying between them. CDR1 GTSNPN and CDR2 SVGIG come from the germline V gene (reference sequence). There are 14 residues in the CDR3. CDR3 DNA sequence: TGTGCCTGCCCTAACGAGCCAGGGCGCACTGAAGCTTTCTTT. Translating it yields CACPNEPGRTEAFF.

This rearrangement joins TRBV5-4 to TRBJ2-1, with 9 bases fitting TRBD2. The CDR3 is 15 amino acids. The germline CDR1 and CDR2 sequences are SGHNT and YYREEE (reference sequence). V gave up 6 bases and J gave up 8 bases; unmatched junction bases: 12. CDR3 amino acids: CASNRRREGLDEQFF. The CDR3 region has the DNA TGTGCCAGCAACCGACGGCGGGAGGGCTTGGATGAGCAGTTCTTC.

The CDR3 sequence: CASAQRRGNEQFF. The CDR3 DNA follows: TGTGCCAGCGCGCAGCGGAGGGGTAATGAGCAGTTCTTC. The V gene is TRBV11-2, the J gene TRBJ2-1, with D perhaps matching TRBD2 (6 bases). Trimming took 8 bases from V and 7 from J, leaving 15 bases between them. This CDR3 contains 13 residues. Germline loops: CDR1 SGHAT, CDR2 FQNNGV.

This clone was seen a handful of times. The chain is built from TRBV29-1 and TRBJ2-7; TRBD2 matches 12 bases. The CDR3 spans 14 residues. Looked up from germline, CDR1 is SQVTM and CDR2 is ANQGSEA. Germline trimming cut 4 bases from V and 4 bases from J; bases unmatched to any gene: 5. DNA of the CDR3: TGCAGCGTTGGTCTAGCGGGAGGGGTATACGAGCAGTACTTC. It encodes CSVGLAGGVYEQYF.

The chain has TRBV9 and TRBJ1-2; TRBD1 agrees at 9 bases. The J segment lost 5 bases and the V segment lost 4 bases, leaving 6 bases of the junction unmatched. The V gene's germline CDR1 is SGDLS and CDR2 YYNGEE. The CDR3 length is 14 residues. The CDR3 spells CASSTTGGPYGYTF. The CDR3 DNA follows: TGTGCCAGCAGCACAACAGGGGGCCCGTATGGCTACACCTTC.

The chain carries TRBV5-6 and TRBJ2-7; D not resolved. The CDR3 totals 12 residues. From germline, CDR1 is SGHDT and CDR2 YYEEEE. V was trimmed by 4 bases and J by 4 bases, leaving 9 bases between them. The DNA of the CDR3 is TGTGCCAGCAGCCGGGTCGGTTACGAGCAGTACTTC. Its protein is CASSRVGYEQYF.

This clone was found a few times. V gene TRBV5-4 combines with J gene TRBJ1-5; D might be TRBD1 (5 bases). Looked up from germline, CDR1 is SGHNT and CDR2 is YYREEE (reference sequence). The CDR3 runs to 16 residues. The V end lost 0 bases, the J end lost 2 bases, and 12 bases lay between the germline ends. CDR3 loop: CASSLGGMPGNQPQHF. Here the CDR3 DNA reads TGTGCCAGCAGCTTGGGGGGCATGCCCGGCAATCAGCCCCAGCATTTT.

This clone has only a few counts. The CDR3 coding sequence is TGTGCCAGCTCTCGGGGGGGGGTTGCCCACGAGCAGTACTTC. Translating it yields CASSRGGVAHEQYF. The V gene is TRBV9, the J gene TRBJ2-7, with 8 bases identical to TRBD2. Germline V gene sequence: CDR1 SGDLS, CDR2 YYNGEE. There are 14 residues in the CDR3. After removal of 7 bases from V and 5 bases from J, the junction contained 11 bases not matched to a gene.

This clone has a count of ten or more. The rearrangement links TRBV14 to TRBJ2-1; D unclear. Trimming pared 5 bases from V and 3 bases from J, leaving 2 bases between. This CDR3 comprises 11 residues. CDR1 and CDR2 from the germline V gene are SGHDN and FVKESK. CDR3 bases: TGTGCCAGCAGCTACTACAATGAGCAGTTCTTC. Encoded protein: CASSYYNEQFF.

J is TRBJ2-3 and V is TRBV20-1; D not resolved. The CDR3 covers 11 residues. Trimming took 0 bases from V and 7 from J, leaving 5 bases between them. The germline gives CDR1 DFQATT, CDR2 SNEGSKA (reference sequence). Written as DNA, the CDR3 is TGCAGTGCTAGAGATCGTTATACGCAGTATTTT. Translating gives CSARDRYTQYF.

The chain combines TRBV20-1 with TRBJ1-2, with D uncertain. The CDR3 covers 10 residues. Germline CDR1 is DFQATT and CDR2 is SNEGSKA (reference sequence). V gave up 3 bases and J gave up 4 bases, with 3 bases separating them. CDR3 region: CSARAYGYTF. CDR3 bases: TGCAGTGCTAGGGCCTATGGCTACACCTTC.

This clone occurred a few times. The chain joins TRBV7-9 to TRBJ1-1; TRBD1 matches at 8 bases. CDR1 is SEHNR and CDR2 is FQNEAQ in the germline V gene (reference sequence). The length of the CDR3 is 13 residues. With V trimmed by 11 bases and J by 1 base, 6 bases remained unmatched. The CDR3: CAPGQGANTEAFF. The CDR3 region has the DNA TGTGCCCCCGGCCAGGGGGCGAACACTGAAGCTTTCTTT. Complete variable domain (other parts from reference TRBV7-9 and TRBJ1-1): DTGVSQNPRHKITKRGQNVTFRCDPISEHNRLYWYRQTLGQGPEFLTYFQNEAQLEKSRLLSDRFSAERPKGSFSTLEIQRTEQGDSAMYLCAPGQGANTEAFFGQGTRLTVV.

The chain employs TRBV27 and TRBJ2-2; TRBD2 matches at 12 bases. CDR1 MNHEY and CDR2 SMNVEV come from the germline V gene (reference sequence). CDR3 length: 15 residues. With V trimmed by 8 bases and J by 5 bases, 6 bases remained unmatched. CDR3 DNA: TGTGCCAGCTCCCTAGCGGGGGGGTGGACCGGGGAGCTGTTTTTT. Encoded protein: CASSLAGGWTGELFF.

This clone was observed a handful of times. This chain joins TRBV2 and TRBJ2-1; TRBD2 matches at 14 bases. Germline values: CDR1 SNHLY, CDR2 FYNNEI. Germline trimming cut 4 bases from V and 7 bases from J; bases unmatched to any gene: 0. The CDR3 totals 14 residues. The DNA of the CDR3 is TGTGCCAGCAGTGGGACTAGCGGGAGGAATGAGCAGTTCTTC. As protein: CASSGTSGRNEQFF.

V and J are TRBV7-3 and TRBJ1-5; D uncertain. The germline CDR1 and CDR2 sequences are SGHTA and FQGTGA. The CDR3 loop spans 13 amino acids. V gave up 3 bases and J gave up 10 bases, with 13 bases separating them. The CDR3 sequence: CASSFDGEGPQHF. As DNA, the CDR3 is TGTGCCAGCAGCTTCGACGGGGAAGGACCCCAGCATTTT. The whole variable domain, remainder taken from reference TRBV7-3 and TRBJ1-5, is GAGVSQTPSNKVTEKGKYVELRCDPISGHTALYWYRQSLGQGPEFLIYFQGTGAADDSGLPNDRFFAVRPEGSVSTLKIQRTERGDSAVYLCASSFDGEGPQHFGDGTRLSIL.

This CDR3 is CASSLRDFTDTQYF. The CDR3 nucleotides are TGTGCCAGCAGCTTACGGGACTTCACAGATACGCAGTATTTT. The chain uses TRBV7-3 and TRBJ2-3; the D gene is possibly TRBD2 (6 bases). Trimming stripped 2 bases from V and 2 bases from J, with 8 bases between. The CDR3 has 14 amino acids. CDR1 and CDR2 (germline): SGHTA, FQGTGA.

The table lists this clone with a few counts. The CDR3 nucleotides read TGTGCCAGTGGGGTCCTAGGGGGTGAGCAGTTCTTC. It specifies CASGVLGGEQFF. The chain is built from TRBV19 and TRBJ2-1, with D possibly matching TRBD1 (6 bases). Per the germline V gene, CDR1 is LNHDA and CDR2 is SQIVND (reference sequence). V was shortened by 8 bases and J by 9 bases, with 14 bases between the two germline ends. The length of the CDR3 is 12 residues.